These 26 T cell receptor beta chains originate from one sample sequenced in a study of blood T cell repertoires in COVID-19 (TCRdb year 2020). Libraries were prepared through the immunoSEQ multiplex PCR assay. TCRdb obtained this table from immuneACCESS and retained in-frame rearrangements with V and J assigned. These tables miss some clones; where compared with another copy, unresolved V genes account for less than half of the shortfall, and the remainder is unexplained. The sample table shows around 250,000 clones, and around 84% are seen once. The ten largest make up under 8% of the sample. The sequenced sample consisted of PBMCs or T cells enriched from blood (not recorded which). The receptors stem from a woman aged 50 to 60 who had been exposed to COVID-19.

CDR3 in amino acids: CASSESGQGRETQYF. Written as DNA, the CDR3 is TGTGCCAGCAGTGAATCGGGACAGGGAAGGGAGACCCAGTACTTC. The chain combines TRBV25-1 with TRBJ2-5; 9 nucleotides align to TRBD1. Germline V gene data show CDR1 as MGHDK and CDR2 as SYGVNS. The CDR3 sequence is 15 residues long. Germline trimming cut 1 base from V and 5 bases from J; bases unmatched to any gene: 5.

The genes are TRBV27 and TRBJ1-5, with D perhaps matching TRBD1 (6 bases). Germline V gene data show CDR1 as MNHEY and CDR2 as SMNVEV (reference sequence). CDR3 length: 12 amino acids. The DNA of the CDR3 is TGTGGCAGAGGGGGTAACAATCAGCCCCAGCATTTT. Translated, it gives CGRGGNNQPQHF.

The V and J genes are TRBV9 and TRBJ2-5; 12 nucleotides align to TRBD2. This CDR3 has 16 residues. V trimming: 4 bases; J trimming: 5 bases; junction bases outside the gene matches: 9. Germline-derived CDR1 and CDR2 are SGDLS and YYNGEE. This chain's CDR3 is CASSPGLAGGRETQYF. CDR3 sequence (DNA): TGTGCCAGCAGCCCCGGGCTAGCGGGGGGGCGGGAGACCCAGTACTTC.

A word on this clone: One junction end does not reproduce the germline sequence, and a read error may be involved. The rearrangement uses TRBV13 and TRBJ1-3; 7 bases map to TRBD1. This CDR3 is 16 amino acids long. Per germline, CDR1 PRHDT and CDR2 FYEKMQ (reference sequence). DNA for the CDR3: TGTGCCAGCAGCCTAGGGCCGACAGGGTCTGGAAACACCATATATTTT. Its protein is CASSLGPTGSGNTIYF.

The genes are TRBV29-1 and TRBJ1-5, with TRBD1 identical over 9 bases. CDR1 and CDR2 (germline): SQVTM, ANQGSEA. The CDR3 loop spans 20 amino acids. With V trimmed by 5 bases and J by 2 bases, 22 bases remained unmatched. DNA for the CDR3: TGCAGCGTTTGTCCTCAGACGCCGGGACAGGGAATTCGGCGCAATCAGCCCCAGCATTTT. Translated, it gives CSVCPQTPGQGIRRNQPQHF.

Remarks on this clone: The same CDR3 is also encoded by other DNA sequences in this sample. V and J are TRBV12-3 or TRBV12-4 and TRBJ1-1; 7 positions match TRBD1. V lost 6 bases to trimming and J lost 5 bases; unmatched junction nucleotides: 6. The CDR3 extends over 13 amino acids. The CDR3 region has the DNA TGTGCCAGCAGCCCGACAGGGAATACTGAAGCTTTCTTT. Translation: CASSPTGNTEAFF.

The V gene is TRBV7-2, the J gene TRBJ2-1, with 9 bases aligning to TRBD1. Germline V gene data show CDR1 as SGHTA and CDR2 as FQGNSA. The CDR3 has 15 residues. The J segment lost 6 bases and the V segment lost 5 bases, leaving 8 bases of the junction unmatched. The DNA of the CDR3 is TGTGCCAGCAGCCCGGGGACAGGGCTAACCAATGAGCAGTTCTTC. Its translation: CASSPGTGLTNEQFF.

The chain combines TRBV18 with TRBJ1-1; 9 bases line up with TRBD1. Germline trimming cut 2 bases from V and 4 bases from J; bases unmatched to any gene: 8. Germline CDR1 and CDR2: KGHSH and LQKENI. The CDR3 sequence is 16 residues long. This CDR3 reads CASSPLDRGSFTEAFF. The DNA of the CDR3 is TGTGCCAGCTCACCATTGGACAGGGGATCCTTCACTGAAGCTTTCTTT.

The rearrangement uses TRBV4-1 and TRBJ1-2; TRBD1 aligns across 8 bases. Germline V lookup: CDR1 MGHRA, CDR2 YSYEKL. V was pared by 1 base and J by 7 bases, with 8 bases of the junction left unmatched. The CDR3 covers 15 residues. This chain's CDR3 is CASSQVYTGGLGYTF. CDR3 DNA: TGCGCCAGCAGCCAAGTGTATACAGGGGGACTTGGCTACACCTTC.

The genes are TRBV12-3 or TRBV12-4 and TRBJ2-7; D possibly corresponds to TRBD2 (5 bases). Trimming shortened V by 2 bases and J by 9 bases, and 8 bases separated the two germline ends. This CDR3 is built from 11 residues. The chain's CDR3 is CASSLTGGQYF. CDR3 coding DNA: TGTGCCAGCAGTTTAACCGGAGGGCAGTACTTC.

CDR3 coding DNA: TGTGCCAGCAGCGCCCCCGGGACAGGGATTTTCTACGAGCAGTACTTC. It encodes CASSAPGTGIFYEQYF. V and J are TRBV7-9 and TRBJ2-7, with 9 bases identical to TRBD1. Per germline, CDR1 SEHNR and CDR2 FQNEAQ (reference sequence). Germline trimming cut 5 bases from V and 3 bases from J; bases unmatched to any gene: 11. CDR3 length: 16 residues.

Only a few counts were recorded for this clone. The V and J genes are TRBV6-2 or TRBV6-3 and TRBJ2-7, with D tentatively TRBD1 (5 bases). Germline V CDR1 and CDR2: MNHEY, SVGEGT. This CDR3 region has 12 residues. Trimming pared 5 bases from V and 7 bases from J, leaving 12 bases between. CDR3 in amino acids: CASSTQGLEQYF. DNA of the CDR3: TGTGCCAGCAGTACCCAGGGATTAGAGCAGTACTTC.

The chain employs TRBV5-4 and TRBJ1-3; D gene uncertain. Germline V gives CDR1 SGHNT, CDR2 YYREEE (reference sequence). The CDR3 is 14 residues long. V lost 4 bases to trimming and J lost 2 bases, with 10 bases between them. The CDR3 protein is CASSPGETGNTIYF. CDR3 DNA: TGTGCCAGCAGCCCCGGGGAAACTGGAAACACCATATATTTT.

This rearrangement joins TRBV28 to TRBJ1-4, with TRBD1 matching over 11 bases. V shed 4 bases, J shed 1 base, and the junction held 8 bases outside the gene matches. Germline V gene sequence: CDR1 MDHEN, CDR2 SYDVKM. The CDR3 is made up of 18 amino acids. CDR3 sequence (DNA): TGTGCCAGCAGTTCCCCCGGGACAGGGGGAAGAACTAATGAAAAACTGTTTTTT. This translates into CASSSPGTGGRTNEKLFF. The complete variable domain, with remaining parts taken from reference TRBV28 and TRBJ1-4, reads DVKVTQSSRYLVKRTGEKVFLECVQDMDHENMFWYRQDPGLGLRLIYFSYDVKMKEKGDIPEGYSVSREKKERFSLILESASTNQTSMYLCASSSPGTGGRTNEKLFFGSGTQLSVL.

This chain links TRBV19 with TRBJ1-5; D remains unclear. The CDR3 totals 13 residues. Germline CDR1 LNHDA, CDR2 SQIVND (reference sequence). V lost 1 base and J lost 4, with 5 bases in between. The CDR3 DNA sequence: TGTGCCAGTAGTATAGTCGGGAATCAGCCCCAGCATTTT. It translates to CASSIVGNQPQHF.

This chain uses TRBV5-4 with TRBJ2-7; 9 nucleotides match TRBD1. This CDR3 spans 14 amino acids. Trimming removed 4 bases from V and 5 bases from J; junction bases left unmatched: 7. Per germline, CDR1 SGHNT and CDR2 YYREEE (reference sequence). CDR3 loop: CASSAGTGSHEQYF. As DNA, the CDR3 is TGTGCCAGCAGCGCCGGGACAGGGTCCCACGAGCAGTACTTC.

The J gene is TRBJ2-5, the V gene TRBV7-2, with 9 bases lining up with TRBD2. V was pared by 1 base and J by 6 bases, with 9 bases of the junction left unmatched. This CDR3 spans 16 amino acids. The germline V gene has CDR1 SGHTA and CDR2 FQGNSA. DNA of the CDR3: TGTGCCAGCAGCTTAGACGGCGGGGGGGCTGTAAAGACCCAGTACTTC. Translated: CASSLDGGGAVKTQYF.

The chain has TRBV12-3 or TRBV12-4 and TRBJ2-7; 7 positions match TRBD2. The CDR3 loop spans 13 amino acids. J lost 1 base, V lost 5 bases, and 2 bases had no gene match. In DNA, the CDR3 is TGTGCCAGCAGTAGCGGGGAATCCTACGAGCAGTACTTC. The encoded protein is CASSSGESYEQYF.

The V gene is TRBV6-5, the J gene TRBJ1-2, with 10 bases fitting TRBD1. The germline CDR1 and CDR2 sequences are MNHEY and SVGAGI. This CDR3 comprises 14 residues. The ends lost 4 bases at V and 3 bases at J; junction bases unmatched: 2. The CDR3 nucleotides read TGTGCCAGCAGTTTGACAGGGGGCGACTATGGCTACACCTTC. This encodes CASSLTGGDYGYTF.

The chain recombines TRBV27 with TRBJ1-4; 10 bases map to TRBD1. Trimming removed 4 bases from V and 7 bases from J; junction bases left unmatched: 3. Germline V gene data show CDR1 as MNHEY and CDR2 as SMNVEV (reference sequence). The CDR3 contains 14 residues. CDR3 DNA sequence: TGTGCCAGCAGTTCGGGACAGGGGAGTGAAAAACTGTTTTTT. Translating gives CASSSGQGSEKLFF. Based on the CDR3 plus reference TRBV27 and TRBJ1-4, the full variable domain is EAQVTQNPRYLITVTGKKLTVTCSQNMNHEYMSWYRQDPGLGLRQIYYSMNVEVTDKGDVPEGYKVSRKEKRNFPLILESPSPNQTSLYFCASSSGQGSEKLFFGSGTQLSVL.

V and J are TRBV24-1 and TRBJ2-1; 7 bases are shared with TRBD1. V shed 3 bases, J shed 10 bases, and the junction held 11 bases outside the gene matches. Germline V gene data show CDR1 as KGHDR and CDR2 as SFDVKD. The CDR3 extends over 15 amino acids. In nucleotides, the CDR3 is TGTGCCACCAGTGATCCCGGGACAGACCGTCGGGAGCAGTTCTTC. This translates into CATSDPGTDRREQFF.

The chain is built from TRBV30 and TRBJ1-5, with D unresolved. The CDR3 runs to 15 residues. V dropped 3 bases and J dropped 0 bases, with 12 bases sitting between them. The germline CDR1 and CDR2 sequences are GTSNPN and SVGIG (reference sequence). The CDR3 sequence: CAWSAMGASNQPQHF. CDR3 DNA sequence: TGTGCCTGGAGCGCGATGGGAGCTAGCAATCAGCCCCAGCATTTT.

The chain recombines TRBV6-1 with TRBJ1-4; no clear D. V was shortened by 2 bases and J by 7 bases, with 11 bases between the two germline ends. CDR3 length: 14 amino acids. CDR1 is MNHNS, CDR2 SASEGT, per germline. CDR3 sequence reads: CASSESRRAEKLFF. In nucleotides, the CDR3 is TGTGCCAGCAGTGAATCGAGGCGGGCTGAAAAACTGTTTTTT.

The chain recombines TRBV28 with TRBJ1-2; TRBD1 agrees at 9 bases. The trim removed 3 bases at V and 6 bases at J, leaving 2 bases unmatched. The CDR3 extends over 13 amino acids. The germline V gene has CDR1 MDHEN and CDR2 SYDVKM. The DNA for the CDR3 is TGTGCCAGCAGTTTGACAGGGGGTGATGGCTACACCTTC. As protein: CASSLTGGDGYTF.

The chain joins TRBV18 to TRBJ1-1, with TRBD1 matching over 7 bases. Germline CDR1 reads KGHSH; CDR2 reads LQKENI. This CDR3 has 14 amino acids. V gave up 3 bases and J gave up 6 bases; unmatched junction bases: 7. This CDR3 is CASSPARGDPEAFF. DNA for the CDR3: TGTGCCAGCTCACCGGCCAGGGGGGACCCTGAAGCTTTCTTT. Variable domain in full (rest from reference TRBV18 and TRBJ1-1): NAGVMQNPRHLVRRRGQEARLRCSPMKGHSHVYWYRQLPEEGLKFMVYLQKENIIDESGMPKERFSAEFPKEGPSILRIQQVVRGDSAAYFCASSPARGDPEAFFGQGTRLTVV.

This clone was observed a few times. V usage is TRBV7-9 and J usage is TRBJ1-2; perhaps TRBD1 as D (5 bases). This CDR3 comprises 15 residues. Looked up from germline, CDR1 is SEHNR and CDR2 is FQNEAQ (reference sequence). The ends were cut back, 4 bases at V and 1 base at J, with 13 bases in the middle. The CDR3 sequence: CASSSGTAGNYGYTF. The CDR3 DNA reads TGTGCCAGCAGCTCAGGGACTGCTGGTAACTATGGCTACACCTTC.